Detailed here is one T cell receptor (beta chain). This specimen comes from a study of early T cells in non-severe SARS-CoV-2 infection. TCRdb re-derived calls from the 5' RACE reads in MiXCR, one entry per CDR3 protein. The table records approximately 88,000 distinct CDR3 sequences, approximately 14% of them present only once. The receptor's source is an adult who was a healthcare worker with PCR-confirmed SARS-CoV-2 infection or an uninfected control (not recorded which). The specimen sequenced was whole blood.

CDR3: CASTEFLGAGYTGELFF. DNA of the CDR3: TGTGCCAGCACTGAGTTCCTAGGAGCGGGGTACACCGGGGAGCTGTTTTTT. This sequence joins TRBV3-1 and TRBJ2-2; the match to TRBD2 covers 7 bases. The V and J ends lost 7 bases and 3 bases, in that order; junction bases with no gene match: 14. The length of the CDR3 is 17 residues. Per germline, CDR1 LGHDT and CDR2 YNNKEL (reference sequence).